This TCR beta chain was identified in a study of tumor and adjacent non-tumor tissue in lung cancer (dated by TCRdb to between 2018 and 2020). Background on the whole study: The cohort included about eleven adenocarcinoma, 2 squamous cell carcinoma and 1 small cell lung cancer patients. Sequencing produced fewer than 150,000,000 productive TCRbeta reads in total, an average of about 4.5 million reads per sample. Among the roughly 15 patients, ages ranged from roughly 30 to 85 years, 10 were men and 5 were women, and disease was TNM stage I to III. For each patient, one tumor sample and one normal lung sample were taken, giving thirty paired specimens that underwent TCRbeta CDR3 sequencing. Using bulk TCRbeta repertoires from approximately 15 lung cancer patients, the study set lung tumor tissue side by side with matched distant non-tumor lung tissue. Summary of the overall study and its limitations: The cohort had only about 16 patients, and the authors noted that larger samples and more detailed clinical data are needed. In normal lung, the top 100 clones accounted for a significantly larger cumulative share of the repertoire than in tumor tissue. Tumor tissue showed significantly higher TCR diversity (inverse Simpson) than normal lung tissue, at roughly 390 vs 170 (P = 0.0075, Mann-Whitney U test). Peripheral blood was not sequenced, so blood TCRbeta repertoires were not examined in the lung cancer patients of the study. Neither the sequencing platform nor unique molecular identifiers are mentioned in the methods. TCR diversity was significantly higher in younger patients, and higher tumor TCR diversity was associated with shorter overall and disease-free survival.

Bulk unsorted tissue served as the source for RNA extraction, and RNA quality was assessed using a NanoDrop ND-1000 and an Agilent 2100. Normal lung samples were distant non-tumor tissue taken more than 3 cm from the tumor edge. The donors were newly diagnosed lung cancer patients admitted for thoracic surgery in China from August to November 2014 who had not received prior chemotherapy. Patients with previous radiotherapy or chemotherapy, or with another concurrent cancer, were excluded from the study. Surgical tissue pieces of about 1-2.3 cm3 were preserved in RNAlater solution and were kept at -80 degrees C until use. From its cysteine to its phenylalanine, the CDR3 spans 18 amino acids. Of all the DNA, just the CDR3 is kept, 54 bases in frame from base 1. Ends trimmed: V by 1 base, J by 8 bases; bases unmatched to a gene: 14. Per the germline V gene, MNHNS is the CDR1 and SASEGT is the CDR2. The library was obtained by multiplex PCR. Sequencing was carried out with an Illumina HiSeq 2500. TCRbeta libraries were constructed through three rounds of nested PCR with primers (Table S4) according to protocols modified from ARM-PCR. PCR products of 200-500 bp were gel-excised and purified with the QIAquick gel extraction kit before sequencing. From the authors' description of their analysis: Reads were cleaned using Trimmomatic, were merged into complete CDR3 sequences using FLASH, and were assigned to V(D)J germline segments using MiTCR. Clonal diversity was computed as the inverse Simpson's index with VDJtools. In-frame sequences lacking a premature stop codon were counted as productive reads. TCRdb trimmed the raw reads at Q25, called clones with MiXCR and kept productive beta chains. Rows with a matching CDR3 protein are joined into one entry that keeps the most common DNA and genes. The V and J calls, along with clone size, are taken from TCRdb and not from the paper's own processing. This sample is represented by 50,000 to 70,000 distinct CDR3 sequences; about 61% of them were singletons. Of the sample, roughly a third is held by the ten largest clones.

This clonotype has a count of ten or more. Its antigen target is currently unknown. No base quality values were provided; no much bigger clone lies one nucleotide off. The sequenced sample was distant non-tumor lung tissue. The rearranged chain carries TRBV6-1 and TRBJ2-4, with 10 junctional bases fitting TRBD2. The origin of this receptor is a man aged 65 to 85 with non-small cell lung cancer. The DNA is as follows: TGTGCCAGCAGTGAAGTAGGGCTAGCGGGAGTAGAAACGGACATTCAGTACTTC. This yields the protein CASSEVGLAGVETDIQYF.